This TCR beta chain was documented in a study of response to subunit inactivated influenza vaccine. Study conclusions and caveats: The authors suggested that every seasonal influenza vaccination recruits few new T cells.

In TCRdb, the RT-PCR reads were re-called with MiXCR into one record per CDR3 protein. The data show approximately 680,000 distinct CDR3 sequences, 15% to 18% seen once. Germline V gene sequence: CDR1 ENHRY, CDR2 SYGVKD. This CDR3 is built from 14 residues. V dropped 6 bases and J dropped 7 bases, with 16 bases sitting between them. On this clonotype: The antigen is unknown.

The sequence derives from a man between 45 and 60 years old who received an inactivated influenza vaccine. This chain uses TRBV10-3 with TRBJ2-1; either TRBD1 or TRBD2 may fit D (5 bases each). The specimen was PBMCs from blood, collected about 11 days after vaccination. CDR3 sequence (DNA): TGTGCCATCAGGAAAGGGGAGCGTTCGAATGAGCAGTTCTTC. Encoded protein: CAIRKGERSNEQFF.